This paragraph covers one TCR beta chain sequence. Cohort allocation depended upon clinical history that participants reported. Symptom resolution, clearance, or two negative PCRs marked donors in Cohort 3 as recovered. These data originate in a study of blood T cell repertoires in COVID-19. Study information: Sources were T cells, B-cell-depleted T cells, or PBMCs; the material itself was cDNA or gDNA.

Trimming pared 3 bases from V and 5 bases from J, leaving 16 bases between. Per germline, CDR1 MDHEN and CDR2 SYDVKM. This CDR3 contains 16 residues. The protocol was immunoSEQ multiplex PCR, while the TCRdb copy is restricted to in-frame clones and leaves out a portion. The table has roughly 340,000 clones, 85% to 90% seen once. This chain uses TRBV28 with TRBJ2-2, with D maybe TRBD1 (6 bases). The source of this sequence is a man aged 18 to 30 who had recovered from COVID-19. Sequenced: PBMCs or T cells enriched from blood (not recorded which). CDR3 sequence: CASSFPGTSKTGELFF. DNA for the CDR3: TGTGCCAGCAGTTTCCCAGGGACAAGTAAGACCGGGGAGCTGTTTTTT.